The 22 T cell receptor beta chains listed next were all sequenced from one sample in a study of T cell responses to AZD1222 COVID-19 vaccine. Libraries were prepared by immunoSEQ multiplex PCR; TCRdb keeps only in-frame clonotypes and omits some of them. The repertoire includes 70,000 or so clones, 65% to 80% of them detected once, and around 10% sits in the top ten. The sequenced sample was peripheral blood, obtained on day 0 of AZD1222 vaccination. These receptors originate from an adult in good health.

CDR3 DNA: TGTGCCAGCAGCCCGGACAGCCGTGGAAACACCATATATTTT. This sequence encodes CASSPDSRGNTIYF. This chain uses TRBV3-1 (or the pseudogene TRBV3-2) with TRBJ1-3, with D possibly matching TRBD1 (6 bases). Germline lookup yields CDR1 LGHDT and CDR2 YNNKEL (reference sequence). The ends were cut back, 4 bases at V and 3 bases at J, with 10 bases in the middle. This CDR3 has 14 amino acids.

This chain uses TRBV28 with TRBJ1-1; D perhaps matches TRBD1 (6 bases). This CDR3 is 14 amino acids long. CDR1 is MDHEN, CDR2 SYDVKM, per germline. V was cut by 4 bases and J by 3 bases, with 12 bases left in between. The CDR3: CASSYRTADTEAFF. The DNA of the CDR3 is TGTGCCAGCAGTTACAGGACAGCGGACACTGAAGCTTTCTTT.

The table lists this clone with a count of one. The rearrangement links TRBV5-1 to TRBJ1-3, with D possibly matching TRBD1 (6 bases). CDR3 length equals 15 residues. The V end was cut by 4 bases, the J end by 0 bases, with 11 bases between. Germline-derived CDR1 and CDR2 are SGHRS and YFSETQ. This CDR3 reads CASSQDSNSGNTIYF. The CDR3 DNA reads as TGCGCCAGCAGCCAGGACAGTAACTCTGGAAACACCATATATTTT.

CDR3 region: CASSFLAGVDTGELFF. In DNA, the CDR3 is TGTGCCAGCAGCTTCTTAGCGGGGGTGGACACCGGGGAGCTGTTTTTT. The gene calls are TRBV7-2 and TRBJ2-2; TRBD2 matches at 9 bases. Germline CDR1 SGHTA, CDR2 FQGNSA. The CDR3 consists of 16 residues. V trimming: 3 bases; J trimming: 3 bases; junction bases outside the gene matches: 5.

This clone was detected only once. The chain uses TRBV5-1 and TRBJ2-3; 9 positions agree with TRBD1. With 4 bases clipped from V and 3 bases from J, the junction kept 3 bases outside the gene matches. This CDR3 is 14 amino acids long. The V gene's germline CDR1 is SGHRS and CDR2 YFSETQ. CDR3 amino acids: CASSRGQGTDTQYF. The CDR3 DNA is TGCGCCAGCAGCCGGGGACAGGGAACAGATACGCAGTATTTT.

The rearrangement links TRBV30 to TRBJ1-3; D gene uncertain. This CDR3 is built from 14 residues. Germline V lookup: CDR1 GTSNPN, CDR2 SVGIG (reference sequence). V gave up 0 bases and J gave up 0 bases, with 6 bases separating them. The CDR3 nucleotides are TGTGCCTGGAGTGTCTTTAGCTCTGGAAACACCATATATTTT. Its protein product is CAWSVFSSGNTIYF.

This chain joins TRBV5-1 and TRBJ2-7; D is possibly TRBD1 or TRBD2 (6 bases each). Trimming pared 2 bases from V and 7 bases from J, leaving 19 bases between. The CDR3 covers 15 residues. The germline V gene has CDR1 SGHRS and CDR2 YFSETQ. In DNA form, the CDR3 reads TGCGCCAGCAGCTTCACATGGACAGACGCGGGGGAGCAGTACTTC. Translation gives CASSFTWTDAGEQYF.

The chain has TRBV12-3 or TRBV12-4 and TRBJ2-7; D is unclear. The CDR3 extends over 13 amino acids. With 5 bases removed from V and 0 bases from J, the gap between germline ends came to 8 bases. The CDR3 bases are TGTGCCAGCAGTCGGGTCGTCTCCTACGAGCAGTACTTC. This sequence encodes CASSRVVSYEQYF.

This clone was counted once. This sequence joins TRBV18 and TRBJ2-7; TRBD1 might be the D (5 bases). Between the trimmed V and J ends, which lost 5 bases and 4 bases, there was a span of 9 bases. Germline V gene data show CDR1 as KGHSH and CDR2 as LQKENI. CDR3 length: 12 amino acids. CDR3 amino acids: CASSSDRYEQYF. The CDR3 DNA follows: TGTGCCAGCTCATCCGACAGATACGAGCAGTACTTC.

This clone was observed once. The chain couples TRBV7-6 to TRBJ1-1, with D unresolved. The CDR3 spans 16 residues. V shed 2 bases and J shed 4 bases, with 17 bases lying between them. Germline-derived CDR1 and CDR2 are SGHVS and FNYEAQ. CDR3 region: CASSLSWRAVSTEAFF. The CDR3 DNA reads as TGTGCCAGCAGCTTATCGTGGCGGGCAGTTTCCACTGAAGCTTTCTTT.

Remarks on this clone: The same CDR3 is also encoded by other DNA sequences in this sample. The chain recombines TRBV5-1 with TRBJ1-1; D may be TRBD1 (5 bases). The V gene's germline CDR1 is SGHRS and CDR2 YFSETQ. The CDR3 is made up of 13 amino acids. Trimming cost V 0 bases and J 4 bases, with 7 bases left between them. The CDR3 region is CASSLDRRTEAFF. In nucleotides, the CDR3 is TGCGCCAGCAGCTTGGACAGGCGCACTGAAGCTTTCTTT.

This clone was detected only once. The chain uses TRBV6-1 and TRBJ2-7, with unresolved D. This CDR3 has 16 residues. V was pared by 1 base and J by 0 bases, with 13 bases between. Looked up from germline, CDR1 is MNHNS and CDR2 is SASEGT. CDR3 protein: CASSEVQLTSSYEQYF. The CDR3 DNA sequence: TGTGCCAGCAGTGAAGTTCAACTAACGAGCTCCTACGAGCAGTACTTC.

About this clone: A far larger clone is one base from this, pointing to a likely read error. Other DNA sequences of this sample code for an identical CDR3. The CDR3, as DNA: TGTGCCAGCAGCGGGGAGCTAGCGGGGGGGCCGTACGAGCAGTACTTC. Its protein product is CASSGELAGGPYEQYF. The chain uses TRBV5-6 and TRBJ2-7; TRBD2 matches at 12 bases. This CDR3 comprises 16 residues. Germline CDR1 is SGHDT and CDR2 is YYEEEE. V gave up 4 bases and J gave up 4 bases; unmatched junction bases: 9.

CDR3 nucleotide sequence: TGTGCCATCCGGGGAGACGGGGCGACACAGTTCGCGAACACCGGGGAGCTGTTTTTT. Translated, it gives CAIRGDGATQFANTGELFF. The chain links TRBV10-3 to TRBJ2-2; either TRBD1 or TRBD2 may supply D (5 bases each). V lost 8 bases and J 0 bases, leaving 25 bases between the germline ends. Germline assignment: CDR1 ENHRY and CDR2 SYGVKD. This CDR3 comprises 19 residues.

This chain uses TRBV4-3 with TRBJ1-6; 8 bases are a match to TRBD1. Germline V gives CDR1 LGHNA, CDR2 YSLEER. The CDR3 contains 15 residues. V lost 1 base to trimming and J lost 7 bases; unmatched junction nucleotides: 3. In DNA form, the CDR3 reads TGCGCCAGCAGCCAAGGAGGACAGGGAAATTCACCCCTCCACTTT. Its protein is CASSQGGQGNSPLHF.

The J gene is TRBJ2-7, the V gene TRBV11-2, with D unresolved. Germline CDR1 and CDR2: SGHAT and FQNNGV. The CDR3 runs 11 residues. The V gene lost 6 bases and the J gene lost 4 bases, with 7 bases spanning the gap. CDR3 loop: CASRETYEQYF. Written as DNA, the CDR3 is TGTGCCAGCAGGGAGACTTACGAGCAGTACTTC.

The V and J genes are TRBV5-1 and TRBJ2-7; the D gene is possibly TRBD2 (5 bases). The CDR3 spans 11 residues. CDR1 SGHRS and CDR2 YFSETQ come from the germline V gene. Trimming left V 5 bases short and J 4 bases short, with 7 bases between. CDR3 amino acids: CASRREYEQYF. The CDR3 DNA reads TGCGCCAGCAGGAGGGAGTACGAGCAGTACTTC.

This sequence joins TRBV6-5 and TRBJ2-4; 10 nucleotides match TRBD2. The CDR3 is 15 amino acids. V shed 4 bases, J shed 4 bases, and the junction held 4 bases outside the gene matches. Germline V gives CDR1 MNHEY, CDR2 SVGAGI. CDR3 protein: CASSSSGGLKNIQYF. CDR3 bases: TGTGCCAGCAGTTCTAGCGGGGGCCTAAAAAACATTCAGTACTTC.

This clone was observed once. The chain is built from TRBV7-6 and TRBJ2-2; 10 bases fit TRBD1. V lost 0 bases, J lost 2 bases, and 3 bases stayed unmatched. The CDR3 spans 17 residues. The germline gives CDR1 SGHVS, CDR2 FNYEAQ. Here the CDR3 DNA reads TGTGCCAGCAGCTTAGCCTGGACAGGGGGTAACACCGGGGAGCTGTTTTTT. As protein: CASSLAWTGGNTGELFF.

CDR3 sequence reads: CASSIGYLDTDTQYF. CDR3 DNA: TGTGCCAGTAGTATTGGGTATCTCGACACAGATACGCAGTATTTT. The chain uses TRBV19 and TRBJ2-3; no clear D. Germline V gene lookup returns CDR1 LNHDA and CDR2 SQIVND (reference sequence). V lost 3 bases and J 2 bases, leaving 12 bases between the germline ends. The CDR3 covers 15 residues.

This clone is categorized as medium-sized. The V gene is TRBV29-1, the J gene TRBJ1-2; unclear D gene. CDR3 length: 12 amino acids. The V gene's germline CDR1 is SQVTM and CDR2 ANQGSEA. The ends were cut back, 1 base at V and 4 bases at J, with 7 bases in the middle. The CDR3 DNA sequence: TGCAGCGTTGAAGGGGATAGCTATGGCTACACCTTC. Its translation is CSVEGDSYGYTF.

This sequence joins TRBV27 and TRBJ1-1; a possible D gene is TRBD1 (6 bases). Germline CDR1 reads MNHEY; CDR2 reads SMNVEV (reference sequence). Between the trimmed V and J ends, which lost 6 bases and 6 bases, there was a span of 17 bases. The CDR3 sequence is 14 residues long. CDR3 residues: CASRGGLGVPEAFF. For the CDR3, the DNA is TGTGCCAGCAGAGGGGGATTAGGGGTTCCTGAAGCTTTCTTT.